This passage covers 28 T cell receptor beta chains from one sample sequenced in a study of technical replicates of blood from several donors. Clones were read by immunoSEQ multiplex PCR, and TCRdb kept only the in-frame ones, dropping some. This sample yields over 50,000 clones, of which around 86% are seen a single time; 5.1% belongs to the top ten. The sequenced sample consisted of PBMCs. The receptors shown here come from a human donor in good health. Some clones in this sample may be carry-over from other donors' samples.

This chain uses TRBV6-5 with TRBJ1-4; tentatively, D is TRBD1 (6 bases). Trimming cost V 2 bases and J 8 bases, with 12 bases left between them. This CDR3 comprises 14 residues. Germline V gives CDR1 MNHEY, CDR2 SVGAGI. CDR3 sequence reads: CASSYVQGEEKLFF. The DNA for the CDR3 is TGTGCCAGCAGTTACGTACAGGGCGAGGAAAAACTGTTTTTT.

The chain carries TRBV27 and TRBJ1-2, with 7 bases fitting TRBD1. Per germline, CDR1 MNHEY and CDR2 SMNVEV (reference sequence). This CDR3 region has 15 residues. V shed 0 bases and J 5 bases; nucleotides not matched to a gene: 6. Here the CDR3 DNA reads TGTGCCAGCAGTTTATCCCTGACAGGGCGGTATGGCTACACCTTC. It codes for CASSLSLTGRYGYTF.

This chain connects TRBV6-1 to TRBJ2-7; no clear D gene. Germline CDR1 and CDR2: MNHNS and SASEGT. V was cut by 6 bases and J by 1 base, with 16 bases left in between. The CDR3 covers 15 residues. The CDR3, as DNA: TGTGCCAGCAGACAAGTCCCCCAGGTTTCCTACGAGCAGTACTTC. Translation gives CASRQVPQVSYEQYF.

This sequence joins TRBV4-3 and TRBJ1-3; D not resolved. Looked up from germline, CDR1 is LGHNA and CDR2 is YSLEER. The CDR3 is 14 amino acids. V was shortened by 0 bases and J by 3 bases, with 6 bases between the two germline ends. CDR3 sequence reads: CASSQEVSGNTIYF. Here the CDR3 DNA reads TGCGCCAGCAGCCAAGAAGTGAGTGGAAACACCATATATTTT.

The rearrangement uses TRBV5-4 and TRBJ2-2; D is possibly TRBD2 (6 bases). V was clipped by 4 bases and J by 6 bases, with 13 bases between them. The CDR3 spans 14 residues. Germline V lookup: CDR1 SGHNT, CDR2 YYREEE (reference sequence). The chain's CDR3 is CASSPTSSSGELFF. The CDR3 nucleotides are TGTGCCAGCAGCCCAACTAGCTCCTCCGGGGAGCTGTTTTTT.

The chain has TRBV6-6 and TRBJ2-1; TRBD2 aligns across 12 bases. J was trimmed by 7 bases and V by 4 bases; bases with no gene match: 5. This CDR3 region has 15 residues. CDR1 and CDR2 (germline): MNHNY, SVGAGI (reference sequence). Here the CDR3 DNA reads TGTGCCAGCAGTTCTGCTAGCGGGGGGGGGAATGAGCAGTTCTTC. Translated, it gives CASSSASGGGNEQFF.

The V and J genes are TRBV19 and TRBJ1-2; possible D gene TRBD1, 6 bases. The ends were cut back, 5 bases at V and 2 bases at J, with 9 bases in the middle. The germline V gene encodes CDR1 LNHDA and CDR2 SQIVND (reference sequence). The CDR3 runs to 13 residues. CDR3 bases: TGTGCCAGTAGTCATCAGGGGAACTATGGCTACACCTTC. This sequence encodes CASSHQGNYGYTF.

V gene TRBV19 combines with J gene TRBJ2-1; D might be TRBD2 (5 bases). V was shortened by 9 bases and J by 0 bases, with 15 bases between the two germline ends. CDR1 is LNHDA, CDR2 SQIVND, per germline (reference sequence). The CDR3 has 15 residues. CDR3: CASALSGSSYNEQFF. CDR3 sequence (DNA): TGTGCCAGCGCCCTCTCGGGGAGCTCCTACAATGAGCAGTTCTTC.

The chain has TRBV7-2 and TRBJ2-3; D not certain. V lost 1 base and J lost 8, with 13 bases in between. The CDR3 extends over 14 amino acids. Germline V gene data show CDR1 as SGHTA and CDR2 as FQGNSA. The CDR3: CASSLGDSWVTQYF. CDR3 in DNA: TGTGCCAGCAGCTTAGGCGACTCTTGGGTTACGCAGTATTTT.

This chain links TRBV9 with TRBJ2-1; TRBD2 aligns across 9 bases. Looked up from germline, CDR1 is SGDLS and CDR2 is YYNGEE. This CDR3 is 15 amino acids long. V shed 4 bases and J 1 base; nucleotides not matched to a gene: 3. The CDR3 nucleotides read TGTGCCAGCAGCCCTAGCGGGGAGTCCTACAATGAGCAGTTCTTC. It codes for CASSPSGESYNEQFF.

The rearrangement uses TRBV5-1 and TRBJ1-1, with no clear D. Trimming left V 5 bases short and J 1 base short, with 12 bases between. In germline, CDR1 is SGHRS, CDR2 YFSETQ. This CDR3 has 14 amino acids. CDR3 residues: CASRTAERNTEAFF. The DNA of the CDR3 is TGCGCCAGCAGGACTGCCGAGAGGAACACTGAAGCTTTCTTT.

The chain combines TRBV9 with TRBJ2-5; 10 nucleotides align to TRBD2. CDR1 is SGDLS, CDR2 YYNGEE, per germline. This CDR3 has 15 residues. V dropped 1 base and J dropped 7; count of bases not matched to a gene: 7. The CDR3 here is CASSVSSGGGMTQYF. The CDR3 DNA reads as TGTGCCAGCAGCGTATCTAGCGGGGGCGGGATGACCCAGTACTTC.

This clone was seen only a few times. This rearrangement joins TRBV27 to TRBJ2-2; unclear D gene. The ends were cut back, 3 bases at V and 0 bases at J, with 5 bases in the middle. CDR1 is MNHEY, CDR2 SMNVEV, per germline (reference sequence). The CDR3 is 14 amino acids. In DNA form, the CDR3 reads TGTGCCAGCAGTTTTACTACGAACACCGGGGAGCTGTTTTTT. It encodes CASSFTTNTGELFF.

This chain uses TRBV27 with TRBJ2-7; perhaps TRBD1 as D (6 bases). In germline, CDR1 is MNHEY, CDR2 SMNVEV (reference sequence). V gave up 6 bases and J gave up 3 bases, with 12 bases separating them. This CDR3 region has 13 residues. Here the CDR3 DNA reads TGTGCCAGCAGCCCCTTACAGGGCTACGAGCAGTACTTC. It encodes CASSPLQGYEQYF.

This sequence joins TRBV11-3 and TRBJ2-1, with 8 bases identical to TRBD1. From germline, CDR1 is SGHNT and CDR2 YENEEA. This CDR3 is 14 amino acids long. V shed 0 bases, J shed 7 bases, and the junction held 2 bases outside the gene matches. CDR3 bases: TGTGCCAGCAGCTTAGACAGGGGGCGGAATGAGCAGTTCTTC. Translated, it gives CASSLDRGRNEQFF.

The chain employs TRBV7-9 and TRBJ2-7; a weak D match, TRBD2 (6 bases). The CDR3 extends over 14 amino acids. Germline values: CDR1 SEHNR, CDR2 FQNEAQ (reference sequence). V was pared by 2 bases and J by 4 bases, with 12 bases between. CDR3 coding DNA: TGTGCCAGCAGCTTATCGACTAGTTGGTACGAGCAGTACTTC. This translates into CASSLSTSWYEQYF.

This sequence joins TRBV29-1 and TRBJ1-1; D ambiguous. The CDR3 has 14 residues. The germline V gene encodes CDR1 SQVTM and CDR2 ANQGSEA. Trimming took off 4 bases at V and 2 bases at J, with 14 bases between the two ends. The CDR3 sequence is CSVGVYDTNTEAFF. The CDR3 DNA follows: TGCAGCGTTGGAGTATATGACACCAACACTGAAGCTTTCTTT.

The rearrangement uses TRBV7-6 and TRBJ1-5; 10 nucleotides align to TRBD1. The CDR3 extends over 15 amino acids. Trimming removed 1 base from V and 6 bases from J; junction bases left unmatched: 3. The germline gives CDR1 SGHVS, CDR2 FNYEAQ. CDR3 DNA sequence: TGTGCCAGCAGCTTAGGGACAGGGGGAATTCAGCCCCAGCATTTT. Translating it yields CASSLGTGGIQPQHF.

This clone was observed once. The genes are TRBV7-9 and TRBJ2-5; 8 bases line up with TRBD2. This CDR3 contains 16 residues. Germline values: CDR1 SEHNR, CDR2 FQNEAQ (reference sequence). Unmatched junction bases numbered 13, after V lost 5 bases and J lost 5 bases. The CDR3 sequence: CASSPRRGLGWETQYF. CDR3 DNA: TGTGCCAGCAGCCCCCGACGGGGACTAGGCTGGGAGACCCAGTACTTC.

The gene calls are TRBV4-2 and TRBJ2-1; weak D call: TRBD2 (7 bases). The CDR3 has 13 amino acids. V lost 1 base to trimming and J lost 16 bases, with 17 bases between them. Germline lookup yields CDR1 LGHNA and CDR2 YNFKEQ. The CDR3 DNA reads TGTGCCAGCAGCCAAGTTTTGGGGGGGGGCCACTTCTTC. Amino acids: CASSQVLGGGHFF.

The V gene is TRBV6-5, the J gene TRBJ1-2, with 7 bases fitting TRBD1. Trimming removed 4 bases from V and 0 bases from J; junction bases left unmatched: 5. CDR3 length: 15 residues. The germline gives CDR1 MNHEY, CDR2 SVGAGI. This CDR3 reads CASSSQTGSNYGYTF. In nucleotides, the CDR3 is TGTGCCAGCAGTTCCCAGACAGGGTCTAACTATGGCTACACCTTC.

CDR3 coding DNA: TGTGCCAGCAGTGTTAAGGGGTTGGGATCACCCCTCCACTTT. This translates into CASSVKGLGSPLHF. V and J are TRBV6-1 and TRBJ1-6; TRBD1 is a possible D gene (5 bases). CDR3 length: 14 amino acids. V was pared by 4 bases and J by 10 bases, with 14 bases between. The germline CDR1 and CDR2 sequences are MNHNS and SASEGT.

This clone has only a few counts. The chain combines TRBV6-1 with TRBJ1-1; D not certain. The germline V gene encodes CDR1 MNHNS and CDR2 SASEGT. The CDR3 runs to 15 residues. The V and J ends lost 2 bases and 1 base respectively, with 11 bases between them. The CDR3 region is CASSEPRRKNTEAFF. CDR3 sequence (DNA): TGTGCCAGCAGTGAACCCCGGCGGAAGAACACTGAAGCTTTCTTT.

Only a few counts were recorded for this clone. The V and J genes are TRBV7-2 and TRBJ2-3, with TRBD2 matching over 10 bases. Germline CDR1 SGHTA, CDR2 FQGNSA. The CDR3 covers 15 residues. With 5 bases clipped from V and 5 bases from J, the junction kept 7 bases outside the gene matches. CDR3 protein: CASSPRASGRDTQYF. The CDR3 coding sequence is TGTGCCAGCAGCCCACGGGCTAGCGGGAGAGATACGCAGTATTTT.

This chain links TRBV12-5 with TRBJ1-5, with 8 bases matching TRBD1. The length of the CDR3 is 17 residues. Germline CDR1 and CDR2: LGHNT and FRNRAP. Losses at the gene ends were 6 bases for V and 0 bases for J; bases not matched to a gene: 10. The CDR3 DNA reads as TGTGCTAGTGGGCGGGACAGGAGTCCCAATAGCAATCAGCCCCAGCATTTT. Its translation: CASGRDRSPNSNQPQHF.

The rearrangement links TRBV7-8 to TRBJ2-1; 9 nucleotides align to TRBD2. Germline assignment: CDR1 SGHVS and CDR2 FQNEAQ. The trim removed 1 base at V and 7 bases at J, leaving 5 bases unmatched. The CDR3 loop spans 15 amino acids. CDR3 region: CASSLVSSGANEQFF. CDR3 coding DNA: TGTGCCAGCAGCTTAGTATCTAGCGGGGCGAATGAGCAGTTCTTC.

The gene calls are TRBV10-2 and TRBJ2-7; D may be TRBD2 (5 bases). Germline assignment: CDR1 WSHSY and CDR2 SAAADI. Trimming pared 4 bases from V and 5 bases from J, leaving 6 bases between. The CDR3 runs 11 residues. CDR3 region: CASSGGHEQYF. The CDR3 nucleotides are TGCGCCAGCAGTGGAGGGCACGAGCAGTACTTC.

This chain links TRBV5-1 with TRBJ2-4, with 8 bases aligning to TRBD2. V was clipped by 4 bases and J by 3 bases; unmatched bases: 18. The CDR3 runs to 19 residues. Germline values: CDR1 SGHRS, CDR2 YFSETQ. CDR3 DNA: TGCGCCAGCAGCGGAGTCCGCCCTAGCGGGCCGGGTGGCAAAAACATTCAGTACTTC. It encodes CASSGVRPSGPGGKNIQYF.